This passage covers 7 T cell receptor beta chains from one sample sequenced in a study of blood T cells in healthy people across ages. Then a second PCR, running about 6 to 11 cycles, was carried out with a sample-barcoded 5' primer and a J-beta primer mix. TCRdb analysed the 5' RACE reads with MiXCR anew, one entry per CDR3 protein. The table has around 1,000,000 distinct CDR3 sequences, under 30% seen once. The same data also went into a second study, on T cells of mothers and their children.

Material for sequencing was blood. These receptors came from a girl aged 2 to 9 in good health.

V gene TRBV5-1 combines with J gene TRBJ2-3; 7 nucleotides align to TRBD1. V gave up 6 bases and J gave up 6 bases; unmatched junction bases: 10. This CDR3 spans 14 amino acids. The germline gives CDR1 SGHRS, CDR2 YFSETQ. The CDR3 DNA follows: TGCGCCAGCAATTCAATCGGACAGGCGGATACGCAGTATTTT. Encoded protein: CASNSIGQADTQYF.

This rearrangement joins TRBV20-1 to TRBJ2-3; D gene unclear. Germline CDR1 DFQATT, CDR2 SNEGSKA (reference sequence). The CDR3 spans 13 residues. Trimming pared 4 bases from V and 2 bases from J, leaving 10 bases between. DNA of the CDR3: TGCAGTGCTACCCTAGGATACACAGATACGCAGTATTTT. The encoded protein is CSATLGYTDTQYF.

This clonotype turned up a few times. The gene calls are TRBV29-1 and TRBJ2-5, with D hard to call. The last part of the DNA fits TRBJ2-1 better; the J call may be wrong. The CDR3 length is 14 residues. Germline CDR1 reads SQVTM; CDR2 reads ANQGSEA. DNA of the CDR3: TGCAGCGTTGTAAGGCAGAACCAGTACAATGAGCAGTTCTTC. Its translation: CSVVRQNQYNEQFF.

In its sample, this clonotype was seen a few times. This rearrangement joins TRBV5-1 to TRBJ2-5, with a weak D call TRBD2 (6 bases). Germline V CDR1 and CDR2: SGHRS, YFSETQ. This CDR3 region has 14 residues. The V end lost 5 bases, the J end lost 4 bases, and 15 bases lay between the germline ends. CDR3 region: CASSGGLTPETQYF. The CDR3 DNA follows: TGCGCCAGCAGTGGAGGGCTAACCCCAGAGACCCAGTACTTC.

V gene TRBV24-1 combines with J gene TRBJ2-1; the D is unclear. The V gene's germline CDR1 is KGHDR and CDR2 SFDVKD. V was trimmed by 3 bases and J by 7 bases, leaving 6 bases between them. The CDR3 is 12 amino acids. The CDR3: CATSDGVNEQFF. The CDR3 region has the DNA TGTGCCACCAGTGATGGGGTGAATGAGCAGTTCTTC.

The chain couples TRBV28 to TRBJ1-5; D is unclear. Germline V CDR1 and CDR2: MDHEN, SYDVKM. Between the trimmed V and J ends, which lost 4 bases and 2 bases, there was a span of 6 bases. This CDR3 is built from 13 residues. This CDR3 reads CASSSEGNQPQHF. The DNA for the CDR3 is TGTGCCAGCAGTTCAGAGGGCAATCAGCCCCAGCATTTT. The whole variable domain, remainder taken from reference TRBV28 and TRBJ1-5, is DVKVTQSSRYLVKRTGEKVFLECVQDMDHENMFWYRQDPGLGLRLIYFSYDVKMKEKGDIPEGYSVSREKKERFSLILESASTNQTSMYLCASSSEGNQPQHFGDGTRLSIL.

This clonotype was seen a handful of times. J is TRBJ2-1 and V is TRBV12-3 or TRBV12-4; D unclear. V lost 6 bases to trimming and J lost 7 bases, with 19 bases between them. The CDR3 contains 15 residues. The CDR3 is CASSWVTERRNEQFF. As DNA, the CDR3 is TGTGCCAGCAGCTGGGTTACGGAACGACGAAATGAGCAGTTCTTC.